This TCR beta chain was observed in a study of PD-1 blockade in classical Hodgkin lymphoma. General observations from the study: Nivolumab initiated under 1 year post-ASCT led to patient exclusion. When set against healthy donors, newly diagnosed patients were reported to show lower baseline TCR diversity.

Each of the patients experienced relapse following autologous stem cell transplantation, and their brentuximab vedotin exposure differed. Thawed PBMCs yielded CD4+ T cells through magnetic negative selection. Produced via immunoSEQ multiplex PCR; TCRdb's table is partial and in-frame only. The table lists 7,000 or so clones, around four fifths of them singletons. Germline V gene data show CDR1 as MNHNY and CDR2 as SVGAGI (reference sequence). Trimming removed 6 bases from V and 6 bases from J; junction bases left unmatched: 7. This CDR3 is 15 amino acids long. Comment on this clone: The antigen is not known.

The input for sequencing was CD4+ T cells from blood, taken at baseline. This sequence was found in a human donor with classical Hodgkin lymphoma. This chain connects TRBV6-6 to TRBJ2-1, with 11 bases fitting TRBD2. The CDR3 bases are TGTGCCAGCAGACCGGGGACTAGCGGTTTCAATGAGCAGTTCTTC. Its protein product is CASRPGTSGFNEQFF.